This section outlines one T cell receptor beta chain sequence together with its context. The target antigen is unknown. 13 Jbeta primers and 60 Vbeta primers were used for the PCR. TCRdb's copy holds only in-frame clones and misses some; the assay was immunoSEQ multiplex PCR. Of about 170,000 clones listed, 62% are singletons. This specimen belongs to a study of cytomegalovirus exposure and HLA in healthy donors. Findings and caveats of the study: Rare TCR sequences dominated, though some public TCRs recurred in many donors.

Germline-derived CDR1 and CDR2 are LGHNA and YNFKEQ. CDR3 length: 15 amino acids. V trimming: 0 bases; J trimming: 4 bases; junction bases outside the gene matches: 5. Sequenced sample: PBMCs. V and J are TRBV4-2 and TRBJ2-7; 8 bases are shared with TRBD2. The sequence was obtained from a man aged 40-50 years in good health and CMV-seronegative. The CDR3 loop is CASSQEREALYEQYF. CDR3 nucleotides: TGTGCCAGCAGCCAAGAGCGGGAGGCCCTATACGAGCAGTACTTC.